These 27 T cell receptor beta chains were sequenced from one sample in a study of T cell responses to AZD1222 COVID-19 vaccine. Some clones are missing from TCRdb's copy, which holds only in-frame ones; the method was immunoSEQ multiplex PCR. The sample has 110,000 or so clones; 85% to 90% are singletons. Sequenced here: peripheral blood, sampled on day 0 of AZD1222 vaccination. These receptors all come from an adult in good health.

The chain carries TRBV19 and TRBJ2-5; no clear D gene. Germline assignment: CDR1 LNHDA and CDR2 SQIVND (reference sequence). Trimming cost V 1 base and J 1 base, with 1 base left between them. The CDR3 contains 12 residues. Here the CDR3 reads CASSIAQETQYF. In nucleotides, the CDR3 is TGTGCCAGTAGTATAGCCCAAGAGACCCAGTACTTC.

This clone was seen just once. The V call is TRBV5-1, the J call TRBJ1-1; no firm D call. The CDR3 is 14 amino acids. CDR1 and CDR2 from the germline V gene are SGHRS and YFSETQ. With 0 bases removed from V and 10 bases from J, the gap between germline ends came to 16 bases. The CDR3 nucleotides are TGCGCCAGCAGCTTGGGATCAAACCCAACGCCAGCTTTCTTT. Translated: CASSLGSNPTPAFF.

The rearrangement joins TRBV28 to TRBJ1-1, with D possibly matching TRBD1 (6 bases). V lost 10 bases and J 1 base, leaving 16 bases between the germline ends. Germline CDR1 MDHEN, CDR2 SYDVKM. This CDR3 comprises 14 residues. The CDR3 protein is CATQSQGTNTEAFF. For the CDR3, the DNA is TGTGCCACCCAAAGTCAGGGGACGAACACTGAAGCTTTCTTT.

The chain recombines TRBV30 with TRBJ1-2, with unresolved D. This CDR3 contains 13 residues. The germline gives CDR1 GTSNPN, CDR2 SVGIG (reference sequence). The ends were cut back, 0 bases at V and 4 bases at J, with 9 bases in the middle. The CDR3 loop is CAWSVGRTYGYTF. CDR3 sequence (DNA): TGTGCCTGGAGTGTGGGTCGGACCTATGGCTACACCTTC.

The chain couples TRBV7-2 to TRBJ2-3; D possibly corresponds to TRBD1 (6 bases). The CDR3 loop spans 15 amino acids. Trimming took off 5 bases at V and 2 bases at J, with 14 bases between the two ends. Germline lookup yields CDR1 SGHTA and CDR2 FQGNSA. This chain's CDR3 is CASSPPGGLTDTQYF. The CDR3 DNA reads as TGTGCCAGCAGCCCCCCTGGGGGCCTCACAGATACGCAGTATTTT.

This clone came up once. In DNA form, the CDR3 reads TGCGCCAGCACTACAGGGCCAGGGGCCATTCAGTACTTC. It yields the protein CASTTGPGAIQYF. V usage is TRBV5-1 and J usage is TRBJ2-4; possibly TRBD1 for D (6 bases). The CDR3 loop spans 13 amino acids. The V gene lost 6 bases and the J gene lost 9 bases, with 16 bases spanning the gap. CDR1 is SGHRS, CDR2 YFSETQ, per germline.

The chain has TRBV2 and TRBJ1-6; TRBD1 agrees at 8 bases. V shed 6 bases and J 7 bases; nucleotides not matched to a gene: 8. CDR1 SNHLY and CDR2 FYNNEI come from the germline V gene. CDR3 size: 15 residues. The CDR3: CASRGGTGRNSPLHF. The CDR3 DNA reads TGTGCCAGCAGAGGGGGGACAGGAAGAAATTCACCCCTCCACTTT.

The rearrangement links TRBV7-3 to TRBJ2-3; TRBD2 agrees at 13 bases. The CDR3 runs 18 residues. Looked up from germline, CDR1 is SGHTA and CDR2 is FQGTGA. V lost 4 bases, J lost 1 base, and 8 bases stayed unmatched. This chain's CDR3 is CASSSRLAGGLRTDTQYF. Written as DNA, the CDR3 is TGTGCCAGCAGCTCCAGACTAGCGGGGGGCCTACGCACAGATACGCAGTATTTT. Full variable domain (outside the CDR3, taken from reference TRBV7-3 and TRBJ2-3): GAGVSQTPSNKVTEKGKYVELRCDPISGHTALYWYRQSLGQGPEFLIYFQGTGAADDSGLPNDRFFAVRPEGSVSTLKIQRTERGDSAVYLCASSSRLAGGLRTDTQYFGPGTRLTVL.

The chain carries TRBV9 and TRBJ2-7, with 10 positions matching TRBD2. The V gene end was trimmed by 0 bases and the J gene end by 1 base; junction bases not matched to a gene: 10. Germline V gene lookup returns CDR1 SGDLS and CDR2 YYNGEE. The CDR3 spans 18 residues. CDR3 amino acids: CASSVEASGGQVSYEQYF. In nucleotides, the CDR3 is TGTGCCAGCAGCGTAGAGGCTAGCGGGGGCCAAGTTTCCTACGAGCAGTACTTC. Filled out from reference TRBV9 and TRBJ2-7, the complete variable domain reads DSGVTQTPKHLITATGQRVTLRCSPRSGDLSVYWYQQSLDQGLQFLIQYYNGEERAKGNILERFSAQQFPDLHSELNLSSLELGDSALYFCASSVEASGGQVSYEQYFGPGTRLTVT.

This chain joins TRBV18 and TRBJ1-1; D gene ambiguous. This CDR3 is 12 amino acids long. Per germline, CDR1 KGHSH and CDR2 LQKENI. The ends were cut back, 4 bases at V and 6 bases at J, with 9 bases in the middle. The CDR3 here is CASSLRTSEAFF. Written as DNA, the CDR3 is TGTGCCAGCTCACTGAGGACCTCTGAAGCTTTCTTT.

The chain carries TRBV10-3 and TRBJ2-5; 12 bases map to TRBD2. J was trimmed by 4 bases and V by 3 bases; bases with no gene match: 3. CDR3 length: 15 residues. Per germline, CDR1 ENHRY and CDR2 SYGVKD. The CDR3 reads CAISEMTSGGETQYF. Here the CDR3 DNA reads TGTGCCATCAGTGAAATGACTAGCGGGGGAGAGACCCAGTACTTC.

The V and J genes are TRBV6-5 and TRBJ1-5; TRBD1 might be the D (5 bases). V gave up 5 bases and J gave up 4 bases, with 15 bases separating them. Germline V lookup: CDR1 MNHEY, CDR2 SVGAGI. This CDR3 region has 15 residues. The chain's CDR3 is CASSLLYRSNQPQHF. Written as DNA, the CDR3 is TGTGCCAGCAGTCTACTTTACAGGTCAAATCAGCCCCAGCATTTT.

The chain links TRBV24-1 to TRBJ2-5; TRBD1 agrees at 9 bases. With 3 bases clipped from V and 5 bases from J, the junction kept 6 bases outside the gene matches. This CDR3 spans 15 amino acids. Germline CDR1 is KGHDR and CDR2 is SFDVKD. The CDR3 loop reads CATSDVQGAEETQYF. The CDR3 coding sequence is TGTGCCACCAGTGATGTACAGGGGGCGGAGGAGACCCAGTACTTC.

This chain links TRBV6-5 with TRBJ2-3; maybe TRBD2 (7 bases). Trimming removed 6 bases at V and 4 bases at J, with 14 bases between. From germline, CDR1 is MNHEY and CDR2 SVGAGI. The CDR3 covers 14 residues. The DNA for the CDR3 is TGTGCCAGCAGGAGGGGGGGTGGTGCAGATACGCAGTATTTT. As protein: CASRRGGGADTQYF.

J is TRBJ2-6 and V is TRBV19; maybe TRBD2 (6 bases). The CDR3 spans 16 residues. Trimming removed 2 bases at V and 11 bases at J, with 19 bases between. Germline assignment: CDR1 LNHDA and CDR2 SQIVND (reference sequence). CDR3 sequence (DNA): TGTGCCAGTAGTATACCAGCCCCGGCGGGGCACGACGTCCTGACTTTC. It is translated as CASSIPAPAGHDVLTF.

The chain uses TRBV14 and TRBJ1-1; possible D gene TRBD1, 5 bases. Germline CDR1 reads SGHDN; CDR2 reads FVKESK. Trimming pared 7 bases from V and 0 bases from J, leaving 15 bases between. This CDR3 has 15 amino acids. The CDR3 loop is CASIAWGGMNTEAFF. The DNA for the CDR3 is TGTGCCAGCATCGCCTGGGGGGGAATGAACACTGAAGCTTTCTTT. Variable domain in full (rest from reference TRBV14 and TRBJ1-1): EAGVTQFPSHSVIEKGQTVTLRCDPISGHDNLYWYRRVMGKEIKFLLHFVKESKQDESGMPNNRFLAERTGGTYSTLKVQPAELEDSGVYFCASIAWGGMNTEAFFGQGTRLTVV.

V usage is TRBV6-2 or TRBV6-3 and J usage is TRBJ2-3; D perhaps matches TRBD1 (5 bases). V was cut by 0 bases and J by 3 bases, with 13 bases left in between. Germline V gene sequence: CDR1 MNHEY, CDR2 SVGEGT. This CDR3 is 16 amino acids long. The CDR3 here is CASSYSSDSPTDTQYF. In nucleotides, the CDR3 is TGTGCCAGCAGTTACTCGAGTGACAGTCCGACAGATACGCAGTATTTT.

J is TRBJ2-3 and V is TRBV11-3; D uncertain. In germline, CDR1 is SGHNT, CDR2 YENEEA. The CDR3 runs to 13 residues. V lost 1 base and J 4 bases, leaving 6 bases between the germline ends. The DNA of the CDR3 is TGTGCCAGCAGCTTAGTCTATTCAGATACGCAGTATTTT. Its protein product is CASSLVYSDTQYF.

The chain joins TRBV19 to TRBJ1-5; D remains ambiguous. Per germline, CDR1 LNHDA and CDR2 SQIVND (reference sequence). The CDR3 runs 14 residues. V lost 4 bases and J lost 5, with 12 bases in between. The DNA of the CDR3 is TGTGCCAGTAGTAGAGTGGCACTTGATCAGCCCCAGCATTTT. Encoded protein: CASSRVALDQPQHF.

This clone has more than one count but fewer than ten. The CDR3 is CASSLDGTGREAFF. CDR3 in DNA: TGTGCCAGCAGCTTAGATGGGACGGGCAGGGAAGCTTTCTTT. V usage is TRBV7-2 and J usage is TRBJ1-1; D possibly corresponds to TRBD1 (5 bases). The CDR3 runs to 14 residues. The germline CDR1 and CDR2 sequences are SGHTA and FQGNSA. Trimming shortened V by 1 base and J by 8 bases, and 14 bases separated the two germline ends. Full variable domain (outside the CDR3, taken from reference TRBV7-2 and TRBJ1-1): GAGVSQSPSNKVTEKGKDVELRCDPISGHTALYWYRQSLGQGLEFLIYFQGNSAPDKSGLPSDRFSAERTGGSVSTLTIQRTQQEDSAVYLCASSLDGTGREAFFGQGTRLTVV.

V gene TRBV28 combines with J gene TRBJ1-2, with D hard to call. V lost 7 bases and J lost 1, with 16 bases in between. The CDR3 is 15 residues long. CDR1 is MDHEN, CDR2 SYDVKM, per germline. This CDR3 reads CASTLAVGLNYGYTF. DNA for the CDR3: TGTGCCAGCACTCTCGCTGTAGGTCTTAACTATGGCTACACCTTC.

The chain is built from TRBV5-6 and TRBJ1-2; TRBD1 might be the D (6 bases). This CDR3 comprises 15 residues. V lost 1 base and J lost 1, with 11 bases in between. CDR1 SGHDT and CDR2 YYEEEE come from the germline V gene. CDR3 region: CASSLLPGDNYGYTF. Here the CDR3 DNA reads TGTGCCAGCAGCTTGCTGCCAGGGGATAACTATGGCTACACCTTC. The full variable domain, in which reference TRBV5-6 and TRBJ1-2 provide the parts outside the CDR3, is DAGVTQSPTHLIKTRGQQVTLRCSPKSGHDTVSWYQQALGQGPQFIFQYYEEEERQRGNFPDRFSGHQFPNYSSELNVNALLLGDSALYLCASSLLPGDNYGYTFGSGTRLTVV.

V gene TRBV6-5 combines with J gene TRBJ1-3, with D unclear. The CDR3 consists of 13 residues. Germline lookup yields CDR1 MNHEY and CDR2 SVGAGI. Deletions cut 6 bases from V and 6 bases from J, with 12 bases between. CDR3 amino acids: CASREAGSNTIYF. The CDR3 coding sequence is TGTGCCAGCAGGGAGGCAGGCTCAAACACCATATATTTT.

The chain links TRBV11-3 to TRBJ2-1; no firm D call. The CDR3 covers 15 residues. Germline CDR1 SGHNT, CDR2 YENEEA. V was shortened by 2 bases and J by 7 bases, with 15 bases between the two germline ends. CDR3 sequence reads: CASSLRTDPRNEQFF. The CDR3 bases are TGTGCCAGCAGCTTACGGACGGATCCAAGGAATGAGCAGTTCTTC.

This clone was seen only a few times. V is TRBV11-2 and J is TRBJ1-5; possibly TRBD1 for D (6 bases). Deletions cut 5 bases from V and 7 bases from J, with 12 bases between. In germline, CDR1 is SGHAT, CDR2 FQNNGV. This CDR3 is 13 amino acids long. CDR3 protein: CASSIGGHQPQHF. In DNA form, the CDR3 reads TGTGCCAGCAGCATTGGGGGACACCAGCCCCAGCATTTT.

V and J are TRBV19 and TRBJ2-2; D tentatively fits TRBD1 or TRBD2 (7 bases each). The CDR3 covers 16 residues. The germline V gene encodes CDR1 LNHDA and CDR2 SQIVND (reference sequence). V was pared by 10 bases and J by 2 bases, with 20 bases between. The CDR3 bases are TGTGCCACCCAGGGGGGGAGGTCGACTAACACCGGGGAGCTGTTTTTT. The encoded protein is CATQGGRSTNTGELFF.

V is TRBV28 and J is TRBJ1-1, with a tentative D call TRBD1 (5 bases). Between the trimmed V and J ends, which lost 6 bases and 1 base, there was a span of 18 bases. Germline V gene lookup returns CDR1 MDHEN and CDR2 SYDVKM. The CDR3 runs 16 residues. CDR3 in amino acids: CASRSGPGEPNTEAFF. The CDR3 region has the DNA TGTGCCAGCAGATCCGGTCCGGGGGAACCGAACACTGAAGCTTTCTTT.